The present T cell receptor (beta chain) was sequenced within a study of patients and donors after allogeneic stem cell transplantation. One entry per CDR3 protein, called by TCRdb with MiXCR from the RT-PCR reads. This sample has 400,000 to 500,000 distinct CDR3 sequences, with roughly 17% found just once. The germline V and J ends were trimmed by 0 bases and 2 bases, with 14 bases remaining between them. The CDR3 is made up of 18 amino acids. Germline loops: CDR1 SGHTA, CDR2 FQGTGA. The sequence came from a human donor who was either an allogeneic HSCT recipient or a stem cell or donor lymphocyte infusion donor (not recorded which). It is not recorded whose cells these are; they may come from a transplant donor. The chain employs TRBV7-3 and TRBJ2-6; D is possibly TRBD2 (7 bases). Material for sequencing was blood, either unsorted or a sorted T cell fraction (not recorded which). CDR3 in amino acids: CASSLTLGGPPGANVLTF. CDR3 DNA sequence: TGTGCCAGCAGCTTAACGTTGGGGGGGCCCCCTGGGGCCAACGTCCTGACTTTC.